Below, 18 T cell receptor beta chains from the same sample are listed, as sequenced in a study of blood T cell repertoires in COVID-19. The method was immunoSEQ multiplex PCR; TCRdb's version includes in-frame clones alone and lacks a portion of them. The sample yields around 300,000 clones, more than 80% seen once. The sequenced sample was peripheral blood. These receptors originate from a woman in her 30s with active or convalescent COVID-19.

The chain joins TRBV6-5 to TRBJ2-5; D gene unclear. This CDR3 is 14 amino acids long. Germline V lookup: CDR1 MNHEY, CDR2 SVGAGI. V was cut by 6 bases and J by 8 bases, with 19 bases left in between. For the CDR3, the DNA is TGTGCCAGCAGCAAAGACTCAACGATAGTAACCCAGTACTTC. Translating gives CASSKDSTIVTQYF.

The chain carries TRBV28 and TRBJ1-5; D uncertain. Germline V lookup: CDR1 MDHEN, CDR2 SYDVKM. V was pared by 4 bases and J by 2 bases, with 6 bases between. The CDR3 is made up of 13 amino acids. The CDR3 DNA follows: TGTGCCAGCAGTTCCCAGGGCAATCAGCCCCAGCATTTT. The encoded protein is CASSSQGNQPQHF.

The chain links TRBV19 to TRBJ1-1; 10 bases match TRBD1. Germline V gives CDR1 LNHDA, CDR2 SQIVND (reference sequence). The CDR3 has 18 residues. V lost 5 bases to trimming and J lost 0 bases; unmatched junction nucleotides: 12. The CDR3 DNA sequence: TGTGCCAGTAGTCCTTCCGGGACAGGGGTCCAGTTGAACACTGAAGCTTTCTTT. Translated: CASSPSGTGVQLNTEAFF.

This clone was seen only a few times. This chain uses TRBV10-3 with TRBJ2-3, with 16 nucleotides matching TRBD2. CDR1 is ENHRY and CDR2 is SYGVKD in the germline V gene. The CDR3 is 15 amino acids. Germline trimming cut 10 bases from V and 6 bases from J; bases unmatched to any gene: 7. CDR3 protein: CANGTSGGANDTQYF. The CDR3 DNA sequence: TGTGCCAACGGGACTAGCGGGGGGGCGAACGATACGCAGTATTTT.

The chain links TRBV28 to TRBJ2-5; 7 bases fit TRBD1. The germline gives CDR1 MDHEN, CDR2 SYDVKM. The CDR3 totals 15 residues. V lost 4 bases, J lost 1 base, and 6 bases stayed unmatched. CDR3 coding DNA: TGTGCCAGCAGTTCCCTCGACAGGGCCCAAGAGACCCAGTACTTC. Translated, it gives CASSSLDRAQETQYF. Complete variable domain (other parts from reference TRBV28 and TRBJ2-5): DVKVTQSSRYLVKRTGEKVFLECVQDMDHENMFWYRQDPGLGLRLIYFSYDVKMKEKGDIPEGYSVSREKKERFSLILESASTNQTSMYLCASSSLDRAQETQYFGPGTRLLVL.

J is TRBJ1-2 and V is TRBV23-1; D perhaps matches TRBD1 (5 bases). TRBV23-1 counts as an open reading frame of uncertain function. CDR3 length: 15 amino acids. V shed 3 bases and J shed 1 base, with 12 bases lying between them. The CDR3 sequence: CASSQGPGINYGYTF. The CDR3 coding sequence is TGCGCCAGCAGTCAGGGGCCGGGTATTAACTATGGCTACACCTTC.

The chain couples TRBV6-1 to TRBJ1-3; the D is unclear. V was shortened by 3 bases and J by 8 bases, with 5 bases between the two germline ends. This CDR3 has 11 residues. Germline V gene lookup returns CDR1 MNHNS and CDR2 SASEGT. The CDR3 protein is CASSDGDTIYF. CDR3 in DNA: TGTGCCAGCAGTGACGGTGACACCATATATTTT.

The V call is TRBV4-1, the J call TRBJ2-7, with D perhaps TRBD1 (6 bases). The germline CDR1 and CDR2 sequences are MGHRA and YSYEKL. V lost 4 bases to trimming and J lost 0 bases, with 19 bases between them. The CDR3 sequence is 17 residues long. The DNA for the CDR3 is TGCGCCAGCAGCCTGGACAGAGTTGCTGTGGGCTCCTACGAGCAGTACTTC. Translating gives CASSLDRVAVGSYEQYF.

The V call is TRBV29-1, the J call TRBJ1-2; maybe TRBD1 (5 bases). CDR1 SQVTM and CDR2 ANQGSEA come from the germline V gene. V lost 7 bases to trimming and J lost 0 bases, with 9 bases between them. The CDR3 contains 12 residues. CDR3 nucleotide sequence: TGCAGCGGGGGCACTCCTAACTATGGCTACACCTTC. Translating gives CSGGTPNYGYTF.

The chain has TRBV27 and TRBJ1-2; D is perhaps TRBD1 (6 bases). This CDR3 has 16 residues. Germline V gene sequence: CDR1 MNHEY, CDR2 SMNVEV (reference sequence). Trimming cost V 2 bases and J 2 bases, with 15 bases left between them. The CDR3 region has the DNA TGTGCCAGCAGTTTAACTCGGACAGACCGAAACTATGGCTACACCTTC. This gives the protein CASSLTRTDRNYGYTF.

The chain recombines TRBV3-1 (or the pseudogene TRBV3-2) with TRBJ2-1; maybe TRBD1 (6 bases). Per germline, CDR1 LGHDT and CDR2 YNNKEL (reference sequence). The CDR3 is 13 residues long. Trimming removed 3 bases from V and 7 bases from J, with 10 bases in between. The CDR3 DNA is TGTGCCAGCAGCCACGGCAGGGGTAATGAGCAGTTCTTC. Amino acids: CASSHGRGNEQFF.

This clone showed up just once. The chain couples TRBV6-2 or TRBV6-3 to TRBJ1-1; no firm D call. CDR1 is MNHEY, CDR2 SVGEGT, per germline. The CDR3 extends over 15 amino acids. V was shortened by 2 bases and J by 0 bases, with 10 bases between the two germline ends. CDR3 DNA sequence: TGTGCCAGCAGTTACAACTTTGTAGTGAACACTGAAGCTTTCTTT. It translates to CASSYNFVVNTEAFF.

The gene calls are TRBV6-5 and TRBJ1-5; 7 nucleotides align to TRBD1. The CDR3 length is 14 residues. Losses at the gene ends were 6 bases for V and 7 bases for J; bases not matched to a gene: 9. Germline CDR1 MNHEY, CDR2 SVGAGI. As DNA, the CDR3 is TGTGCCAGCAGATTTGGGACAGCGGGCCAGCCCCAGCATTTT. Residues: CASRFGTAGQPQHF.

The gene calls are TRBV5-1 and TRBJ2-7; D is possibly TRBD2 (5 bases). V was pared by 4 bases and J by 6 bases, with 17 bases between. The length of the CDR3 is 14 residues. Germline values: CDR1 SGHRS, CDR2 YFSETQ. Written as DNA, the CDR3 is TGCGCCAGCAGCGTACTAGTTTCTTCGTCCGAGCAGTACTTC. Translated, it gives CASSVLVSSSEQYF.

Only a few counts were recorded for this clone. V is TRBV19 and J is TRBJ1-5; weak D call: TRBD1 (5 bases). The V gene's germline CDR1 is LNHDA and CDR2 SQIVND (reference sequence). V lost 3 bases, J lost 11 bases, and 17 bases lay in between. The CDR3 covers 14 residues. The CDR3 spells CASSMERTRPAQHF. The CDR3 nucleotides read TGTGCCAGTAGTATGGAAAGGACACGTCCGGCCCAGCATTTT. The full variable domain, with the rest looked up from reference TRBV19 and TRBJ1-5, is DGGITQSPKYLFRKEGQNVTLSCEQNLNHDAMYWYRQDPGQGLRLIYYSQIVNDFQKGDIAEGYSVSREKKESFPLTVTSAQKNPTAFYLCASSMERTRPAQHFGDGTRLSIL.

The gene calls are TRBV28 and TRBJ1-6, with D maybe TRBD1 (5 bases). The CDR3 extends over 15 amino acids. Germline V gene data show CDR1 as MDHEN and CDR2 as SYDVKM. Trimming removed 4 bases from V and 10 bases from J, with 17 bases in between. The CDR3 loop reads CASSSVTPGVSPLHF. CDR3 nucleotides: TGTGCCAGCAGTTCAGTCACTCCGGGGGTGTCACCCCTCCACTTT.

The CDR3 nucleotides are TGTGCCAGCAGCTTAGCTAGCTCAGAGGCAAACTATGGCTACACCTTC. Translating gives CASSLASSEANYGYTF. The chain recombines TRBV7-9 with TRBJ1-2, with D unresolved. CDR1 is SEHNR, CDR2 FQNEAQ, per germline (reference sequence). The CDR3 has 16 amino acids. The V end lost 0 bases, the J end lost 2 bases, and 13 bases lay between the germline ends.

This clone was seen only once. The chain couples TRBV5-5 to TRBJ2-1; D gene uncertain. The CDR3 totals 14 residues. CDR1 SGHKS and CDR2 YYEKEE come from the germline V gene (reference sequence). Trimming removed 1 base at V and 0 bases at J, with 5 bases between. Written as DNA, the CDR3 is TGTGCCAGCAGCTTGACTGACTCCTACAATGAGCAGTTCTTC. This sequence encodes CASSLTDSYNEQFF.